This T cell receptor beta chain was recovered during a study of blood T cells in healthy people across ages. Study-wide background: Capture by template switching was about one barcoded beta molecule per two T cells.

This CDR3 contains 16 residues. V trimming: 5 bases; J trimming: 0 bases; junction bases outside the gene matches: 9. The authors ran a second PCR of 7 to 11 cycles using a sample-barcoded 5' primer and a J-beta primer mix. TCRdb used MiXCR to reprocess the 5' RACE reads, holding one entry per CDR3 protein. The sample yields some 290,000 distinct CDR3 sequences, roughly 26% seen once. In this sample, this clonotype turned up a few times. Its antigen is as yet unknown. Study-level findings and limits: Since the PBMCs were unsorted, naive and antigen-experienced cells could not be conclusively compared.

The chain employs TRBV12-3 or TRBV12-4 and TRBJ1-2, with TRBD1 matching 7 bases. What was sequenced was blood. The origin of this receptor is a woman in her sixties or seventies in good health. The CDR3: CASSPPGQMTNYGYTF. Here the CDR3 DNA reads TGTGCCAGCAGTCCTCCGGGACAGATGACTAACTATGGCTACACCTTC.